These 24 T cell receptor beta chains were all obtained from the same sample, sequenced in a study of molecular identifiers for immune sequencing clone quantification. A single record per CDR3 protein comes from TCRdb applying MiXCR to the PCR reads. The sample shows more than 85,000 distinct CDR3 sequences, about 35% of them seen only once. The sample taken for sequencing was naive CD8+ T cells from blood, with Jurkat cell RNA spiked in. The subset denotes: FACS-sorted CD8+CD4-CCR7+CD45RA+ naive T cells. The receptors here all came from a human donor in good health. Some libraries in this study had Jurkat cell RNA spiked in.

The chain uses TRBV5-4 and TRBJ2-2; 7 bases line up with TRBD2. The CDR3 consists of 14 residues. The V gene end was trimmed by 0 bases and the J gene end by 7 bases; junction bases not matched to a gene: 3. The germline gives CDR1 SGHNT, CDR2 YYREEE (reference sequence). CDR3 sequence reads: CASSLATGGGELFF. CDR3 DNA sequence: TGTGCCAGCAGCTTGGCCACGGGAGGCGGGGAGCTGTTTTTT.

The chain has TRBV25-1 and TRBJ2-5; TRBD1 is a possible D gene (6 bases). Trimming removed 3 bases from V and 2 bases from J, with 16 bases in between. CDR1 and CDR2 (germline): MGHDK, SYGVNS. The CDR3 is made up of 16 amino acids. In DNA, the CDR3 is TGTGCCAGCAGTGAGCTCCGGGACACCTTTCAAGAGACCCAGTACTTC. It encodes CASSELRDTFQETQYF.

V and J are TRBV6-6 and TRBJ2-3; no clear D gene. The length of the CDR3 is 11 residues. Germline-derived CDR1 and CDR2 are MNHNY and SVGAGI (reference sequence). Trimming removed 4 bases from V and 8 bases from J, with 7 bases in between. In DNA, the CDR3 is TGTGCCAGCAGTTCCCCTCGTACGCAGTATTTT. This sequence encodes CASSSPRTQYF.

Note on this clonotype: An end of the junction differs from the germline gene, which may be a read error. The rearrangement joins TRBV7-6 to TRBJ2-2, with a tentative D call TRBD1 (6 bases). This CDR3 comprises 14 residues. CDR1 and CDR2 from the germline V gene are SGHVS and FNYEAQ. As DNA, the CDR3 is TGTGCCAGCAGCCTCCGGGACAACACCGGGGAGCTGCTTTTT. Its translation: CASSLRDNTGELLF. The variable domain in full, with the rest retrieved from reference TRBV7-6 and TRBJ2-2, is GAGVSQSPRYKVTKRGQDVALRCDPISGHVSLYWYRQALGQGPEFLTYFNYEAQQDKSGLPNDRFSAERPEGSISTLTIQRTEQRDSAMYRCASSLRDNTGELLFGEGSRLTVL.

This clonotype was seen a few times. V is TRBV6-1 and J is TRBJ1-2; D is unresolved. The germline gives CDR1 MNHNS, CDR2 SASEGT. With 1 base removed from V and 1 base from J, the gap between germline ends came to 10 bases. CDR3 length: 15 residues. This CDR3 is CASSEVAGNNYGYTF. CDR3 bases: TGTGCCAGCAGTGAAGTCGCGGGAAATAACTATGGCTACACCTTC.

The chain couples TRBV6-2 or TRBV6-3 to TRBJ2-1, with D tentatively TRBD2 (6 bases). With 2 bases removed from V and 4 bases from J, the gap between germline ends came to 18 bases. The germline CDR1 and CDR2 sequences are MNHEY and SVGEGT. This CDR3 contains 17 residues. The CDR3: CASSYEIGDLTYNEQFF. The CDR3 DNA follows: TGTGCCAGCAGTTACGAAATAGGGGACTTGACTTACAATGAGCAGTTCTTC.

This clonotype was found many times. J is TRBJ1-1 and V is TRBV28; D not certain. This CDR3 comprises 11 residues. The germline CDR1 and CDR2 sequences are MDHEN and SYDVKM. V shed 9 bases and J shed 1 base, with 6 bases lying between them. In DNA form, the CDR3 reads TGTGCCAGTAGAGAGAACACTGAAGCTTTCTTT. Its protein product is CASRENTEAFF.

The chain carries TRBV9 and TRBJ2-3; D is perhaps TRBD2 (6 bases). The CDR3 is 16 amino acids. Germline V CDR1 and CDR2: SGDLS, YYNGEE. Trimming took 0 bases from V and 0 from J, leaving 11 bases between them. The CDR3 reads CASSVVREHSTDTQYF. The CDR3 DNA reads TGTGCCAGCAGCGTAGTTCGGGAGCATAGCACAGATACGCAGTATTTT.

There are many counts of this clonotype. The V and J genes are TRBV5-5 and TRBJ2-7, with D perhaps TRBD2 (5 bases). Germline V lookup: CDR1 SGHKS, CDR2 YYEKEE (reference sequence). V shed 1 base and J shed 5 bases, with 10 bases lying between them. The CDR3 extends over 13 amino acids. The CDR3, as DNA: TGTGCCAGCAGCTTGATATTGAGGGACGAGCAGTACTTC. Translation gives CASSLILRDEQYF.

This clonotype was picked up many times. V gene TRBV7-8 combines with J gene TRBJ2-3, with TRBD1 as a possible D gene (5 bases). With 1 base removed from V and 0 bases from J, the gap between germline ends came to 8 bases. CDR1 and CDR2 (germline): SGHVS, FQNEAQ. The CDR3 has 15 residues. The CDR3 bases are TGTGCCAGCAGCTTAGAGGGGTGGAGCACAGATACGCAGTATTTT. Translation: CASSLEGWSTDTQYF.

The chain combines TRBV28 with TRBJ2-1; 8 bases match TRBD2. This CDR3 has 16 amino acids. Unmatched junction bases numbered 21, after V lost 6 bases and J lost 14 bases. Germline CDR1 is MDHEN and CDR2 is SYDVKM. CDR3 DNA: TGTGCCAGCAGCTCCGGGACTAGTTCTAGGGACTTTGGGGAGTTCTTC. Its translation: CASSSGTSSRDFGEFF.

Remarks on this clonotype: This may arise from a read error, as a much more abundant clone is one base away. The J gene is TRBJ2-7, the V gene TRBV20-1; D unresolved. The CDR3 is 13 amino acids. The germline V gene has CDR1 DFQATT and CDR2 SNEGSKA (reference sequence). CDR3 DNA sequence: TGCAGTGCTAGAGGGAACACCTCCTACGAGCAGCACTTC. Amino acids: CSARGNTSYEQHF.

This clonotype was seen more than once but under ten times. The V gene is TRBV28, the J gene TRBJ2-2; TRBD2 matches at 8 bases. CDR3 length equals 16 residues. J lost 3 bases, V lost 2 bases, and 5 bases had no gene match. CDR1 and CDR2 (germline): MDHEN, SYDVKM. CDR3 in amino acids: CASSLGLAGDTGELFF. The DNA for the CDR3 is TGTGCCAGCAGTTTAGGACTAGCTGGGGACACCGGGGAGCTGTTTTTT. The whole variable domain, remainder taken from reference TRBV28 and TRBJ2-2, is DVKVTQSSRYLVKRTGEKVFLECVQDMDHENMFWYRQDPGLGLRLIYFSYDVKMKEKGDIPEGYSVSREKKERFSLILESASTNQTSMYLCASSLGLAGDTGELFFGEGSRLTVL.

This clonotype was observed at least ten times. This chain links TRBV6-5 with TRBJ1-1; possibly TRBD1 for D (6 bases). V was clipped by 5 bases and J by 0 bases, with 13 bases between them. CDR1 and CDR2 from the germline V gene are MNHEY and SVGAGI. The CDR3 is 15 residues long. In DNA form, the CDR3 reads TGTGCCAGCAGTCCCGGACAGAACATGAACACTGAAGCTTTCTTT. It yields the protein CASSPGQNMNTEAFF.

In its sample, this clonotype was seen a few times. The chain recombines TRBV4-3 with TRBJ2-7; 10 nucleotides match TRBD1. With 0 bases clipped from V and 7 bases from J, the junction kept 9 bases outside the gene matches. Germline V gene sequence: CDR1 LGHNA, CDR2 YSLEER. This CDR3 is 16 amino acids long. The CDR3 nucleotides are TGCGCCAGCAGCCAAGATCCCGGACAGGGGGGGTATGAGCAGTACTTC. It yields the protein CASSQDPGQGGYEQYF.

At least ten counts were recorded for this clonotype. V usage is TRBV7-2 and J usage is TRBJ2-3; 7 bases align to TRBD2. Trimming removed 6 bases from V and 2 bases from J; junction bases left unmatched: 11. Germline V gene lookup returns CDR1 SGHTA and CDR2 FQGNSA. There are 16 residues in the CDR3. This CDR3 reads CASRQTSPPLTDTQYF. The CDR3 coding sequence is TGTGCCAGCAGGCAGACTAGCCCCCCACTCACAGATACGCAGTATTTT.

This clonotype was detected once. Compared with germline, one end of the junction differs, possibly owing to a read error. The J gene is TRBJ2-5, the V gene TRBV25-1; no definite D call. Per the germline V gene, CDR1 is MGHDK and CDR2 is SYGVNS. The CDR3 has 12 amino acids. This CDR3 is CASSEMLETQNF. The CDR3 coding sequence is TGTGCCAGCAGTGAAATGTTGGAGACCCAGAACTTC.

The genes are TRBV7-9 and TRBJ1-1, with a weak D call TRBD1 (5 bases). There are 12 residues in the CDR3. CDR1 and CDR2 (germline): SEHNR, FQNEAQ (reference sequence). V lost 3 bases and J 7 bases, leaving 9 bases between the germline ends. The DNA for the CDR3 is TGTGCCAGCAGCTTTGGGGCCGGTGAAGCTTTCTTT. Protein: CASSFGAGEAFF.

Turning to this clonotype: It may be a read error: a sequence one base away is much more abundant. V and J are TRBV11-2 and TRBJ2-1, with 13 bases lining up with TRBD2. The CDR3 is 18 amino acids. Germline loops: CDR1 SGHAT, CDR2 FQNNGV. J was trimmed by 8 bases and V by 4 bases; bases with no gene match: 14. Written as DNA, the CDR3 is TGTGCCAGCAGCTCACGGACTAGCGGGGGAGATGTGTCCGATGAGCAGTTCTTC. Protein product: CASSSRTSGGDVSDEQFF.

This clonotype was detected ten times or more. This chain links TRBV4-3 with TRBJ1-5, with a tentative D call TRBD1 (5 bases). Per germline, CDR1 LGHNA and CDR2 YSLEER. The V and J ends lost 4 bases and 1 base respectively, with 11 bases between them. This CDR3 region has 15 residues. The DNA for the CDR3 is TGCGCCAGCAGCCTCTCAAAGGGGAGCAATCAGCCCCAGCATTTT. It specifies CASSLSKGSNQPQHF.

The V and J genes are TRBV6-1 and TRBJ2-3; D gene unclear. The CDR3 runs to 16 residues. Between the trimmed V and J ends, which lost 2 bases and 1 base, there was a span of 13 bases. Germline lookup yields CDR1 MNHNS and CDR2 SASEGT. DNA for the CDR3: TGTGCCAGCAGTGAATTCTGGGTACGGGGCACAGATACGCAGTATTTT. Translated: CASSEFWVRGTDTQYF.

Concerning this clonotype: A read error is possible here, since a much larger clone lies one base away. The chain recombines TRBV6-5 with TRBJ2-1, with TRBD2 matching over 11 bases. Per germline, CDR1 MNHEY and CDR2 SVGAGI. The CDR3 totals 15 residues. V gave up 4 bases and J gave up 9 bases; unmatched junction bases: 8. CDR3 loop: CASSFTSGSSSEQFF. CDR3 in DNA: TGTGCCAGCAGTTTTACTAGCGGGAGCTCCAGTGAGCAGTTCTTC.

This rearrangement joins TRBV7-8 to TRBJ2-5; D is perhaps TRBD1 or TRBD2 (7 bases each). CDR3 length: 17 amino acids. Germline loops: CDR1 SGHVS, CDR2 FQNEAQ. Trimming shortened V by 5 bases and J by 3 bases, and 22 bases separated the two germline ends. CDR3 region: CASSGWVLQGGEETQYF. CDR3 sequence (DNA): TGTGCCAGCAGCGGATGGGTACTGCAGGGGGGGGAAGAGACCCAGTACTTC.

This clonotype was recorded many times. This chain links TRBV29-1 with TRBJ2-2; unclear D gene. This CDR3 is built from 15 residues. Germline CDR1 reads SQVTM; CDR2 reads ANQGSEA. The V and J ends lost 7 bases and 3 bases respectively, with 18 bases between them. CDR3 residues: CSAWVPSADTGELFF. The CDR3 nucleotides are TGCAGCGCTTGGGTCCCGTCGGCGGACACCGGGGAGCTGTTTTTT.